The source of this T cell receptor (beta chain) is a study of blood T cell repertoires in COVID-19. Only in-frame clones appear in the TCRdb table, and some are missing; sequencing was by immunoSEQ multiplex PCR. This sample has about 230,000 clones; more than 65% occur once, and the top ten carry about 1.5%. V lost 5 bases, J lost 4 bases, and 15 bases lay in between. The CDR3 consists of 14 residues. The germline CDR1 and CDR2 sequences are SGHTA and FQGNSA. The V call is TRBV7-2, the J call TRBJ2-7; perhaps TRBD2 as D (6 bases). The sequenced material came from peripheral blood. The sequence derives from a woman aged 40 to 55 who had recovered from COVID-19. Written as DNA, the CDR3 is TGTGCCAGCAGCGGGGGGTCAAACCGTTACGAGCAGTACTTC. Residues: CASSGGSNRYEQYF.